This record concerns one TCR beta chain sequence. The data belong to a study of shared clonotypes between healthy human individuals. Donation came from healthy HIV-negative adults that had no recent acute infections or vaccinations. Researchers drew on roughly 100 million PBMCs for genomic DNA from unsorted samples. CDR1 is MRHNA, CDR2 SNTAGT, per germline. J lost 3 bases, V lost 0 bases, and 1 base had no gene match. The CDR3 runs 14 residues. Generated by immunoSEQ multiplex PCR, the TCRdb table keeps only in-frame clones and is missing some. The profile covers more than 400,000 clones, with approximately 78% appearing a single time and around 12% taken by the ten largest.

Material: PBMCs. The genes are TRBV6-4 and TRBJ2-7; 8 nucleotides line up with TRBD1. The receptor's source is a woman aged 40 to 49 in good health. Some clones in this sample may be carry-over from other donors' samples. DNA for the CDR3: TGTGCCAGCAGTGACTCGGACAGGGACTACGAGCAGTACTTC. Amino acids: CASSDSDRDYEQYF.